This record looks at one TCR beta chain sequence and its context. Repertoires were generated with immunoSEQ multiplex PCR, while TCRdb's copy carries only in-frame clones and drops some. This table has about 450,000 clones, 70% to 80% appearing once. This sample was taken from a study of shared clonotypes between healthy human individuals. Healthy and HIV-negative, the adult donors had no recent acute infections or vaccinations. Unsorted samples used around 98 million PBMCs for genomic DNA. Unmatched junction bases numbered 13, after V lost 3 bases and J lost 4 bases. This CDR3 comprises 17 residues. Germline V gene lookup returns CDR1 KGHSH and CDR2 LQKENI.

V is TRBV18 and J is TRBJ1-2; TRBD1 matches at 8 bases. The TCR sequence derives from a middle-aged woman in good health. Some clones in this sample may be carry-over from other donors' samples. The sample comprised PBMCs. In DNA, the CDR3 is TGTGCCAGCTCACCTCAGACAGGGGAGGCTGGCGGCTATGGCTACACCTTC. Encoded protein: CASSPQTGEAGGYGYTF.